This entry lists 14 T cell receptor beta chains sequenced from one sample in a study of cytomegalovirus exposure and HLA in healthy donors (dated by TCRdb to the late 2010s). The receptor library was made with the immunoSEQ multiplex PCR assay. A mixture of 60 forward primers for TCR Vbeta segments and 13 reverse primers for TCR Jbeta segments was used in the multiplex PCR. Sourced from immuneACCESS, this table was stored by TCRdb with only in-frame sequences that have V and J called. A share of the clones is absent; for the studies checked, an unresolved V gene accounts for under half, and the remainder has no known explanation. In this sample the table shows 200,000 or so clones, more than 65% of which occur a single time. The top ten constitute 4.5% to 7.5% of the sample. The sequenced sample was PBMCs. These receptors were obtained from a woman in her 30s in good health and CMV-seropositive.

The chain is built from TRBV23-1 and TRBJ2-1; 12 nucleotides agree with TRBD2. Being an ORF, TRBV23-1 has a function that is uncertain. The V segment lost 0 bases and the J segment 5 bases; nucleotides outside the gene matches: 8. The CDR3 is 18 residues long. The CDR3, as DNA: TGCGCCAGCAGTCAATCAAAAACTAGCGGGAGGCGGAACAATGAGCAGTTCTTC. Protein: CASSQSKTSGRRNNEQFF.

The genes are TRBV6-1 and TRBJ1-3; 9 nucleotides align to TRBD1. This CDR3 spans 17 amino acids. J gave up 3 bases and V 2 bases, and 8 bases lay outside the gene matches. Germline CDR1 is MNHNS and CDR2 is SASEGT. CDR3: CASSERRTGAVGNTIYF. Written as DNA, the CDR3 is TGTGCCAGCAGTGAAAGGAGGACAGGGGCGGTTGGAAACACCATATATTTT.

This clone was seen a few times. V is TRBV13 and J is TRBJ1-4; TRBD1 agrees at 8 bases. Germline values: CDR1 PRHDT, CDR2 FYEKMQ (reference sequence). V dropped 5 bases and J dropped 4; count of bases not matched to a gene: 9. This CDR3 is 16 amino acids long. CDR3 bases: TGTGCCAGCAGCCCCGACAGGGGCCAGGATAATGAAAAACTGTTTTTT. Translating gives CASSPDRGQDNEKLFF.

As DNA, the CDR3 is TGTGCCAGCAGTTTTCCCCCTCCCGGGACAGGGGTCCGCACCGGGGAGCTGTTTTTT. This codes for CASSFPPPGTGVRTGELFF. The chain employs TRBV28 and TRBJ2-2; 10 bases fit TRBD1. CDR3 length: 19 residues. The J segment lost 4 bases and the V segment lost 3 bases, leaving 14 bases of the junction unmatched. Germline CDR1 is MDHEN and CDR2 is SYDVKM.

The CDR3 nucleotides read TGTGCCAGCAGGGCATTGAACACTGAAGCTTTCTTT. It yields the protein CASRALNTEAFF. The genes are TRBV25-1 and TRBJ1-1; D is unresolved. The V end was cut by 6 bases, the J end by 0 bases, with 5 bases between. CDR3 size: 12 residues. Germline V lookup: CDR1 MGHDK, CDR2 SYGVNS.

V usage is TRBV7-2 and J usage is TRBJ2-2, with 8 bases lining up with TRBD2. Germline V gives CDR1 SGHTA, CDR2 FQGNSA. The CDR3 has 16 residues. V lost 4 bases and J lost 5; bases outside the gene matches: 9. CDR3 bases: TGTGCCAGCAGCTATCGGGGGGGGCCCGGGACCGGGGAGCTGTTTTTT. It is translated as CASSYRGGPGTGELFF.

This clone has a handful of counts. CDR3 DNA sequence: TGTGCCAGCACCCCCGGGGGGTTCAACTATGGCTACACCTTC. Translation gives CASTPGGFNYGYTF. This chain uses TRBV2 with TRBJ1-2; D is perhaps TRBD1 (5 bases). CDR3 size: 14 residues. Germline V CDR1 and CDR2: SNHLY, FYNNEI. Trimming took off 7 bases at V and 2 bases at J, with 14 bases between the two ends. The full variable domain, with the rest looked up from reference TRBV2 and TRBJ1-2, is EPEVTQTPSHQVTQMGQEVILRCVPISNHLYFYWYRQILGQKVEFLVSFYNNEISEKSEIFDDQFSVERPDGSNFTLKIRSTKLEDSAMYFCASTPGGFNYGYTFGSGTRLTVV.

CDR3 sequence (DNA): TGTGCCAGCAGCCACTTGACAGGGAGTTTGGAGACCCAGTACTTC. Translating gives CASSHLTGSLETQYF. V and J are TRBV14 and TRBJ2-5, with TRBD1 identical over 7 bases. The CDR3 sequence is 15 residues long. J gave up 5 bases and V 3 bases, and 9 bases lay outside the gene matches. In germline, CDR1 is SGHDN, CDR2 FVKESK.

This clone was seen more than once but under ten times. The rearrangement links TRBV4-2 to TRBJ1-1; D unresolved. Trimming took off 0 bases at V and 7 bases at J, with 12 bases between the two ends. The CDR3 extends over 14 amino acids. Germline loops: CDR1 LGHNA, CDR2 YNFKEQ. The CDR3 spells CASSQDSARVEAFF. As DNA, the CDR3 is TGTGCCAGCAGCCAAGATTCGGCCCGGGTTGAAGCTTTCTTT.

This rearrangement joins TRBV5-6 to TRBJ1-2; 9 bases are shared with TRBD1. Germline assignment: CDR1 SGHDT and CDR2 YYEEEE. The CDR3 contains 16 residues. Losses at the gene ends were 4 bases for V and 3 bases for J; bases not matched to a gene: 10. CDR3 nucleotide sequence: TGTGCCAGCAGCATAGGGACAGGGAGGGTGGACTATGGCTACACCTTC. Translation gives CASSIGTGRVDYGYTF.

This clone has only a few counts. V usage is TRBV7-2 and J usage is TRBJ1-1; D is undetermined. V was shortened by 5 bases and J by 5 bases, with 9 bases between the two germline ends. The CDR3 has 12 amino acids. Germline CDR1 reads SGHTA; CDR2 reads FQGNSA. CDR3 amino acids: CASSGGRTEAFF. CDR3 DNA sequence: TGTGCCAGCAGCGGAGGGAGGACTGAAGCTTTCTTT.

The CDR3 DNA reads as TGTGCCAGCACTCCCGGGGAGGGGGTTATAAATGAAAAACTGTTTTTT. It translates to CASTPGEGVINEKLFF. The chain uses TRBV27 and TRBJ1-4; D perhaps matches TRBD1 (6 bases). V lost 7 bases to trimming and J lost 5 bases, with 20 bases between them. CDR3 length: 16 residues. Looked up from germline, CDR1 is MNHEY and CDR2 is SMNVEV (reference sequence).

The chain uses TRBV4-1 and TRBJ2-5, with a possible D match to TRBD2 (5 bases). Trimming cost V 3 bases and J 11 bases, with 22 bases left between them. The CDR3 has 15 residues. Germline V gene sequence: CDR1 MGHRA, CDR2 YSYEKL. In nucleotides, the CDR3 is TGCGCCAGCAGCCAGGCGCCGCAGAGGGCGGGTCGGCAGTACTTC. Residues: CASSQAPQRAGRQYF.

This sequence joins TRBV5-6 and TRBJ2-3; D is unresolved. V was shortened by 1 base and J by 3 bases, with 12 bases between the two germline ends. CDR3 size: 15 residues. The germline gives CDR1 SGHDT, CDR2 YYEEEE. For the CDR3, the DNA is TGTGCCAGCAGCTTGAAGCCCGGGTTAACAGATACGCAGTATTTT. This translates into CASSLKPGLTDTQYF. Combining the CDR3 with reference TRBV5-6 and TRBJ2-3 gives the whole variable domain DAGVTQSPTHLIKTRGQQVTLRCSPKSGHDTVSWYQQALGQGPQFIFQYYEEEERQRGNFPDRFSGHQFPNYSSELNVNALLLGDSALYLCASSLKPGLTDTQYFGPGTRLTVL.